The 23 T cell receptor beta chains in this list originate from one sample, sequenced in a study of blood T cells in healthy people across ages. Alongside a J-beta primer mix, a sample-barcoded 5' primer served in a second PCR lasting about 7 to 12 cycles. TCRdb processed the 5' RACE reads anew with MiXCR; each CDR3 protein has one entry. The table has about 830,000 distinct CDR3 sequences, approximately 67% seen once. Sequencing was carried out using blood. These receptors all come from a man aged 30 to 45 in good health.

The chain is built from TRBV29-1 and TRBJ1-2; TRBD1 matches 7 bases. V was clipped by 3 bases and J by 6 bases; unmatched bases: 7. This CDR3 contains 13 residues. Germline loops: CDR1 SQVTM, CDR2 ANQGSEA. The CDR3: CSVDVTGNHGYTF. The CDR3 DNA sequence: TGCAGCGTTGACGTGACAGGGAACCATGGCTACACCTTC.

This clonotype was counted only a few times. This rearrangement joins TRBV5-1 to TRBJ2-1, with 12 bases fitting TRBD2. Germline V CDR1 and CDR2: SGHRS, YFSETQ. V lost 4 bases, J lost 4 bases, and 6 bases stayed unmatched. The CDR3 is made up of 16 amino acids. CDR3 region: CASSVGTSGPYNEQFF. CDR3 nucleotides: TGCGCCAGCAGCGTGGGGACTAGCGGGCCTTACAATGAGCAGTTCTTC.

The chain combines TRBV7-9 with TRBJ2-3, with D tentatively TRBD2 (5 bases). The CDR3 runs to 14 residues. V lost 6 bases to trimming and J lost 6 bases, with 16 bases between them. Per germline, CDR1 SEHNR and CDR2 FQNEAQ (reference sequence). CDR3 amino acids: CASRGEASYDTQYF. CDR3 nucleotide sequence: TGTGCCAGCAGGGGAGAGGCGTCTTACGATACGCAGTATTTT.

The chain is built from TRBV28 and TRBJ2-1, with D unclear. V shed 7 bases and J shed 0 bases, with 13 bases lying between them. CDR1 and CDR2 from the germline V gene are MDHEN and SYDVKM. The CDR3 consists of 15 residues. This CDR3 is CASTSIPSSYNEQFF. CDR3 nucleotide sequence: TGTGCCAGCACCTCGATACCGAGCTCCTACAATGAGCAGTTCTTC.

This clonotype was seen more than once but under ten times. The CDR3 spells CASSLGVGLGSYEQYF. The CDR3 DNA follows: TGTGCCAGCAGCTTAGGAGTAGGGCTAGGCTCCTACGAGCAGTACTTC. The rearrangement links TRBV7-2 to TRBJ2-7; D is unclear. Germline loops: CDR1 SGHTA, CDR2 FQGNSA. V was shortened by 1 base and J by 0 bases, with 13 bases between the two germline ends. The CDR3 consists of 16 residues.

Regarding this clonotype: The junction does not match germline at one end; this may be a read error. The rearrangement links TRBV2 to TRBJ1-5, with unresolved D. The germline V gene encodes CDR1 SNHLY and CDR2 FYNNEI. The CDR3 sequence is 14 residues long. CDR3 in amino acids: CASSAQDGNQPQHF. The CDR3 bases are TGTGCCAGCAGTGCGCAAGACGGCAATCAGCCTCAGCATTTT.

The chain uses TRBV3-1 and TRBJ2-7, with D unclear. Germline CDR1 and CDR2: LGHDT and YNNKEL (reference sequence). V lost 3 bases and J lost 3, with 12 bases in between. The CDR3 consists of 14 residues. CDR3 loop: CASSQWHHGYEQYF. DNA for the CDR3: TGTGCCAGCAGCCAGTGGCACCACGGCTACGAGCAGTACTTC.

This chain joins TRBV6-1 and TRBJ2-1; D might be TRBD2 (6 bases). CDR3 size: 11 residues. Trimming cost V 6 bases and J 9 bases, with 9 bases left between them. CDR1 and CDR2 from the germline V gene are MNHNS and SASEGT. CDR3 region: CASRVGGEQFF. In nucleotides, the CDR3 is TGTGCCAGCAGGGTGGGGGGTGAGCAGTTCTTC.

This chain links TRBV12-3 or TRBV12-4 with TRBJ2-5, with 8 bases that match TRBD1. The ends lost 5 bases at V and 5 bases at J; junction bases unmatched: 7. The CDR3 is 14 amino acids. CDR3 in amino acids: CASSPRTGIETQYF. CDR3 DNA sequence: TGTGCCAGCAGTCCGAGGACAGGGATTGAGACCCAGTACTTC.

This chain connects TRBV20-1 to TRBJ2-5; 8 bases map to TRBD2. J lost 1 base, V lost 3 bases, and 7 bases had no gene match. CDR1 and CDR2 (germline): DFQATT, SNEGSKA (reference sequence). The CDR3 runs 15 residues. The CDR3 protein is CSARAAGGSQETQYF. The CDR3 bases are TGCAGTGCTAGGGCGGCGGGGGGTTCCCAAGAGACCCAGTACTTC.

There are a few counts of this clonotype. The rearrangement links TRBV6-2 or TRBV6-3 to TRBJ2-1; 10 nucleotides align to TRBD2. CDR1 is MNHEY and CDR2 is SVGEGT in the germline V gene. With 6 bases clipped from V and 4 bases from J, the junction kept 6 bases outside the gene matches. This CDR3 comprises 15 residues. The CDR3 is CASSGGLAVYNEQFF. CDR3 sequence (DNA): TGTGCCAGCAGCGGCGGACTAGCGGTTTACAATGAGCAGTTCTTC.

The J gene is TRBJ1-1, the V gene TRBV29-1, with TRBD1 matching 7 bases. Trimming cost V 8 bases and J 0 bases; bases outside gene matches: 18. The CDR3 extends over 17 amino acids. Germline V CDR1 and CDR2: SQVTM, ANQGSEA. CDR3 residues: CSFCGPLDREVNTEAFF. CDR3 bases: TGCAGCTTCTGTGGCCCCCTCGACAGGGAAGTGAACACTGAAGCTTTCTTT.

J is TRBJ2-7 and V is TRBV4-3; TRBD1 aligns across 7 bases. Germline CDR1 reads LGHNA; CDR2 reads YSLEER. J lost 0 bases, V lost 2 bases, and 7 bases had no gene match. The CDR3 is 16 residues long. The CDR3 DNA sequence: TGCGCCAGCAGCCAATTTATTGGGACAGTCTCCTACGAGCAGTACTTC. Translated, it gives CASSQFIGTVSYEQYF.

The V and J genes are TRBV4-2 and TRBJ2-5, with TRBD1 matching 10 bases. J was trimmed by 5 bases and V by 0 bases; bases with no gene match: 6. Germline CDR1 and CDR2: LGHNA and YNFKEQ. CDR3 size: 16 residues. The CDR3 here is CASSQERPGQGETQYF. Written as DNA, the CDR3 is TGTGCCAGCAGCCAAGAACGTCCGGGACAGGGGGAGACCCAGTACTTC.

This clonotype appeared a few times. This chain connects TRBV3-1 to TRBJ2-7; a possible D gene is TRBD1 (6 bases). CDR1 is LGHDT, CDR2 YNNKEL, per germline (reference sequence). Trimming left V 8 bases short and J 7 bases short, with 15 bases between. CDR3 length: 12 residues. The CDR3 protein is CASEGEGPEQYF. The DNA of the CDR3 is TGTGCCAGCGAGGGGGAAGGGCCAGAGCAGTACTTC.

This chain joins TRBV6-1 and TRBJ1-1; D gene ambiguous. The V gene lost 7 bases and the J gene lost 0 bases, with 9 bases spanning the gap. Germline CDR1 MNHNS, CDR2 SASEGT. This CDR3 is 13 amino acids long. DNA of the CDR3: TGTGCCAGCACTAACTGGGTGAACACTGAAGCTTTCTTT. Translation: CASTNWVNTEAFF.

This rearrangement joins TRBV29-1 to TRBJ2-3; 16 nucleotides align to TRBD2. The CDR3 totals 16 residues. V trimming: 6 bases; J trimming: 5 bases; junction bases outside the gene matches: 8. CDR1 SQVTM and CDR2 ANQGSEA come from the germline V gene. Here the CDR3 DNA reads TGCAGCGTCCTCGGGACTAGCGGGGGGGCCGTAGATACGCAGTATTTT. It encodes CSVLGTSGGAVDTQYF.

The V and J genes are TRBV20-1 and TRBJ2-1, with 7 bases lining up with TRBD2. This CDR3 is 13 amino acids long. V shed 5 bases and J 13 bases; nucleotides not matched to a gene: 14. In germline, CDR1 is DFQATT, CDR2 SNEGSKA (reference sequence). The CDR3 bases are TGCAGTGCTCGACCAGCGGGGAAAGAGACCCAGTTCTTC. This codes for CSARPAGKETQFF.

The table lists this clonotype with a count of one. The J gene is TRBJ2-1, the V gene TRBV29-1, with D possibly matching TRBD1 (5 bases). The CDR3 sequence is 15 residues long. Trimming removed 8 bases at V and 0 bases at J, with 17 bases between. CDR1 SQVTM and CDR2 ANQGSEA come from the germline V gene. The CDR3 sequence: CSPSAQTGSYNEQFF. CDR3 in DNA: TGCAGCCCATCCGCCCAAACAGGCTCCTACAATGAGCAGTTCTTC.

The rearrangement links TRBV7-6 to TRBJ2-7; 8 bases are shared with TRBD2. The germline V gene encodes CDR1 SGHVS and CDR2 FNYEAQ. With 11 bases clipped from V and 3 bases from J, the junction kept 12 bases outside the gene matches. The CDR3 spans 14 residues. The CDR3 DNA sequence: TGTGCCCCACCGGGGGGGCCCCATCTCTACGAGCAGTACTTC. Its protein product is CAPPGGPHLYEQYF.

This rearrangement joins TRBV28 to TRBJ2-1; 10 nucleotides align to TRBD2. Germline V gene data show CDR1 as MDHEN and CDR2 as SYDVKM. Unmatched junction bases numbered 14, after V lost 2 bases and J lost 4 bases. The CDR3 is made up of 19 amino acids. CDR3 amino acids: CASSLRVVPLAGVYNEQFF. CDR3 nucleotides: TGTGCCAGCAGTTTACGAGTAGTCCCCCTAGCGGGGGTTTACAATGAGCAGTTCTTC.

This clonotype was observed once. The CDR3 DNA is TGTGCCAGCAGTTTATCATTGAGCTCAGGGGCCAACGTCCTGACTTTC. This encodes CASSLSLSSGANVLTF. V is TRBV27 and J is TRBJ2-6; D gene ambiguous. CDR1 and CDR2 from the germline V gene are MNHEY and SMNVEV (reference sequence). The ends were cut back, 0 bases at V and 4 bases at J, with 10 bases in the middle. There are 16 residues in the CDR3.

The rearrangement links TRBV5-6 to TRBJ1-2; weak D call: TRBD1 (5 bases). CDR3 length: 13 amino acids. The germline V and J ends were trimmed by 1 base and 6 bases, with 10 bases remaining between them. The germline V gene encodes CDR1 SGHDT and CDR2 YYEEEE. The CDR3 here is CASSLLGDDGYTF. In nucleotides, the CDR3 is TGTGCCAGCAGCTTGTTGGGGGACGATGGCTACACCTTC.